The 12 T cell receptor beta chains listed next were all sequenced from one sample in a study of T cells in Graves' hyperthyroidism and ophthalmopathy. Template material for amplifying TCR beta CDR3 regions consisted of RNA transcripts. HTBI primers were used for first-round RT-PCR of the TCR CDR3. TCRdb fed the multiplex PCR reads into MiXCR, producing one record per CDR3 protein. Of 30,000 to 35,000 distinct CDR3 sequences in the sample, about 53% are singletons; the top ten hold roughly 25%. Sequenced: blood. These receptors were taken from a woman in her thirties or forties with Graves' ophthalmopathy.

This clonotype was counted many times. A much more abundant neighbour one base away suggests this may be a read error. The chain joins TRBV5-1 to TRBJ2-2, with TRBD1 as a possible D gene (5 bases). This CDR3 region has 14 residues. V gave up 4 bases and J gave up 6 bases, with 13 bases separating them. The V gene's germline CDR1 is SGHRS and CDR2 YFSETQ. The CDR3 DNA reads TGCGCCAGCAGCCTCTACAGGACATCCGGGGAGCTGTTTTTT. Translated, it gives CASSLYRTSGELFF.

The sample holds many counts of this clonotype. The chain has TRBV9 and TRBJ2-5, with D perhaps given as TRBD1 or TRBD2 (6 bases each). CDR3 length equals 14 residues. CDR1 is SGDLS and CDR2 is YYNGEE in the germline V gene. Trimming pared 2 bases from V and 3 bases from J, leaving 11 bases between. The CDR3 region has the DNA TGTGCCAGCAGCGTCGCCGGGGGCGAAGAGACCCAGTACTTC. It codes for CASSVAGGEETQYF.

This clonotype was counted ten times or more. This chain connects TRBV9 to TRBJ2-2; unclear D gene. The CDR3 covers 12 residues. V lost 4 bases to trimming and J lost 1 base, with 2 bases between them. Germline V gene sequence: CDR1 SGDLS, CDR2 YYNGEE. CDR3 region: CASSMNTGELFF. Written as DNA, the CDR3 is TGTGCCAGCAGCATGAACACCGGGGAGCTGTTTTTT. Full variable domain (rest looked up from reference TRBV9 and TRBJ2-2): DSGVTQTPKHLITATGQRVTLRCSPRSGDLSVYWYQQSLDQGLQFLIQYYNGEERAKGNILERFSAQQFPDLHSELNLSSLELGDSALYFCASSMNTGELFFGEGSRLTVL.

This clonotype counts as medium-sized. The chain recombines TRBV10-3 with TRBJ2-3, with D perhaps matching TRBD1 (7 bases). V lost 4 bases and J 3 bases, leaving 14 bases between the germline ends. This CDR3 is built from 15 residues. Looked up from germline, CDR1 is ENHRY and CDR2 is SYGVKD. The CDR3 DNA sequence: TGTGCCATCAGTGGACAGGGAGGAAGTACAGATACGCAGTATTTT. Its translation: CAISGQGGSTDTQYF.

The count of this clonotype is one. The chain links TRBV5-5 to TRBJ2-2, with 12 bases aligning to TRBD1. The V gene's germline CDR1 is SGHKS and CDR2 YYEKEE (reference sequence). V gave up 4 bases and J gave up 11 bases; unmatched junction bases: 9. The CDR3 has 15 residues. This CDR3 reads CASSRGTGGIDELFF. In DNA form, the CDR3 reads TGTGCCAGCAGCCGTGGGACAGGGGGCATAGATGAGCTGTTTTTT.

This clonotype was picked up many times. The chain employs TRBV6-1 and TRBJ1-3, with a weak D call TRBD1 (5 bases). The V gene's germline CDR1 is MNHNS and CDR2 SASEGT. V was pared by 4 bases and J by 0 bases, with 10 bases between. CDR3 length: 15 amino acids. This chain's CDR3 is CASSVTRGSGNTIYF. The DNA of the CDR3 is TGTGCCAGCAGTGTCACGAGGGGCTCTGGAAACACCATATATTTT.

This clonotype is termed medium-sized. The rearrangement uses TRBV2 and TRBJ1-5; 8 nucleotides line up with TRBD1. V lost 3 bases and J lost 1; bases outside the gene matches: 5. The CDR3 totals 16 residues. Germline V gives CDR1 SNHLY, CDR2 FYNNEI. Here the CDR3 DNA reads TGTGCCAGCAGTGATAGACAGGGGAACAGCAATCAGCCCCAGCATTTT. Translation gives CASSDRQGNSNQPQHF.

This clonotype was observed many times. It may be a read error: a sequence one base away is much more abundant. The chain is built from TRBV20-1 and TRBJ2-7, with 9 bases fitting TRBD1. The junction had 11 bases not matched to a gene; V was cut back by 6 bases and J by 2 bases. There are 15 residues in the CDR3. Germline assignment: CDR1 DFQATT and CDR2 SNEGSKA (reference sequence). The CDR3 DNA is TGCAGTGCAGGATACTCCGGGACAGGGACCTACGAGCAGTACTTC. It specifies CSAGYSGTGTYEQYF.

This clonotype was recorded once. The chain combines TRBV7-8 with TRBJ1-4; D might be TRBD1 (5 bases). The CDR3 has 16 residues. The V gene's germline CDR1 is SGHVS and CDR2 FQNEAQ. Trimming cost V 5 bases and J 5 bases, with 18 bases left between them. The CDR3 DNA reads TGTGCCAGCAGCCCGTCGGGACTCTATTACAATGAAAAACTGTTTTTT. Its protein is CASSPSGLYYNEKLFF.

The V call is TRBV15, the J call TRBJ2-7; D may be TRBD2 (6 bases). Trimming pared 1 base from V and 7 bases from J, leaving 20 bases between. Germline V gives CDR1 LNHNV, CDR2 YYDKDF (reference sequence). This CDR3 is built from 16 residues. CDR3 sequence reads: CATSRGGGLPCWEQYF. The CDR3 DNA is TGTGCCACCAGCAGAGGGGGCGGACTACCTTGCTGGGAGCAGTACTTC.

This sequence joins TRBV20-1 and TRBJ1-6, with 11 bases that match TRBD1. CDR3 length: 13 amino acids. V shed 5 bases, J shed 12 bases, and the junction held 6 bases outside the gene matches. CDR1 and CDR2 (germline): DFQATT, SNEGSKA (reference sequence). In DNA form, the CDR3 reads TGCAGTGCTCGGGACAGGGGGTTTGGACCCCTCCACTTT. Translation: CSARDRGFGPLHF.

CDR3 amino acids: CASSSPGQGTYEQYF. Here the CDR3 DNA reads TGTGCCAGCAGCTCCCCGGGACAGGGGACCTACGAGCAGTACTTC. The chain combines TRBV28 with TRBJ2-7, with 10 bases lining up with TRBD1. V lost 6 bases and J lost 2; bases outside the gene matches: 7. The CDR3 length is 15 residues. Germline V gives CDR1 MDHEN, CDR2 SYDVKM.